The T cell receptor (beta chain) under discussion was sequenced for a study of regulatory T cells in long-lasting Graves disease. Findings of the study overall: Thyroid tissue was not sampled; only peripheral blood was.

This clonotype was found a few times. Its antigen is undetermined. Regarding time point: persistent/refractory GD, antithyroid drugs over 5 years with positive TRAb. With RNA extracted from PBMCs as input, the TCR library was made. The patients included were those that came from an endocrinology department in Xi'an, China. This CDR3 is built from 12 residues. V was clipped by 8 bases and J by 4 bases; unmatched bases: 4. CDR1 is MNHEY, CDR2 SVGEGT, per germline. CDR3 regions were amplified by Arm-PCR using iRepertoire HTBI primers to build TCR beta libraries. TCRdb redid the calling of the multiplex PCR reads with MiXCR, one entry per CDR3 protein. Altogether 600,000 to 800,000 distinct CDR3 sequences are present, about 30% being singletons, with the ten largest covering roughly 46%.

The chain uses TRBV6-2 or TRBV6-3 and TRBJ2-5; TRBD2 matches 7 bases. The receptor was derived from a female donor with Graves disease. The sample here was peripheral blood mononuclear cells (PBMCs), taken when the disease was refractory, from a patient treated with antithyroid drugs. In DNA, the CDR3 is TGTGCCAGCGGCCCGGGGGGAGAGACCCAGTACTTC. It yields the protein CASGPGGETQYF.